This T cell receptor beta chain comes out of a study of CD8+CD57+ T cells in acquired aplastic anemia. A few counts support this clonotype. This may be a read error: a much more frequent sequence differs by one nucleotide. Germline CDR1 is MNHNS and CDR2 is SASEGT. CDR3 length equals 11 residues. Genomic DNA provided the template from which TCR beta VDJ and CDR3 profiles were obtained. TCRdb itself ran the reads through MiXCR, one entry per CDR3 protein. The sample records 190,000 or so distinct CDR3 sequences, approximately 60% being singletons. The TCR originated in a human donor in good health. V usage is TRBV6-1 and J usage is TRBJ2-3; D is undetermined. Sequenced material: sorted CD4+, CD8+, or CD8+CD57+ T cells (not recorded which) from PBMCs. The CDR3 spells CTSMGSDTQYF. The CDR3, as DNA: TGTACCAGCATGGGCTCAGATACGCAGTATTTT.